A single sample gave rise to the 20 T cell receptor beta chains below, sequenced in a study of glioma-infiltrating T cells. Amplification of TCR alpha and beta CDR3 regions from RNA used iRepertoire nested multiplex PCR. TCRdb reprocessed the multiplex PCR reads with MiXCR, giving one entry per CDR3 protein. This sample carries roughly 350,000 distinct CDR3 sequences, roughly 41% of them seen once, and the ten largest clones take about 12%. Sequenced input: glioma tissue, nonneoplastic brain tissue, or PBMCs (not recorded which). These receptors originate from a human donor with low-grade glioma or glioblastoma, undergoing nonglioma brain surgery, or in good health (not recorded which).

Notes on this clonotype: One end of the junction varies from germline; a read error may be responsible. This chain joins TRBV7-2 and TRBJ2-7; 12 nucleotides line up with TRBD2. CDR1 SGHTA and CDR2 FQGNSA come from the germline V gene. The CDR3 is 17 amino acids. CDR3 bases: TGTGCCAGCAGCTTAGTTGGTCTAGCGGGAGGGCCCGTCGAGAAGTACTTC. Amino acid sequence: CASSLVGLAGGPVEKYF.

Details on this clonotype: A clone one base away is much larger, so this may be a read error. This sequence joins TRBV27 and TRBJ1-6; D ambiguous. Germline values: CDR1 MNHEY, CDR2 SMNVEV (reference sequence). This CDR3 is 13 amino acids long. The CDR3 coding sequence is TGTACCAGCAGTTTATCACAGAATTCACCCCTCCACTTT. The encoded protein is CTSSLSQNSPLHF.

About this clonotype: A single base separates this from a much larger clone, so it may be a read error. This chain links TRBV28 with TRBJ1-1; maybe TRBD1 (5 bases). The CDR3 consists of 12 residues. The ends were cut back, 3 bases at V and 13 bases at J, with 15 bases in the middle. Looked up from germline, CDR1 is MDHEN and CDR2 is SYDVKM. The CDR3 loop reads CASSFGPRVSFF. The CDR3 DNA sequence: TGTGCCAGCAGTTTTGGCCCCAGGGTAAGTTTCTTT.

On this clonotype itself: It may be a read error: a sequence one base away is much more abundant. The chain combines TRBV6-6 with TRBJ1-1; no clear D. Germline-derived CDR1 and CDR2 are MNHNY and SVGAGI (reference sequence). This CDR3 has 11 residues. V lost 7 bases and J 0 bases, leaving 3 bases between the germline ends. CDR3 coding DNA: TGTGCCAGCAAGGTGAACACTGAAGCTTTCTTT. This encodes CASKVNTEAFF.

The rearrangement links TRBV4-1 to TRBJ1-2, with TRBD1 matching 9 bases. The CDR3 extends over 16 amino acids. J was trimmed by 2 bases and V by 1 base; bases with no gene match: 5. Germline V lookup: CDR1 MGHRA, CDR2 YSYEKL. Written as DNA, the CDR3 is TGCGCCAGCAGCCAAGTATCCGGGACAGGGAACTATGGCTACACCTTC. As protein: CASSQVSGTGNYGYTF.

This clonotype was picked up one time. Germline is not matched at one junction end, which may reflect a read error. The chain joins TRBV6-5 to TRBJ2-7; D is uncertain. The CDR3 length is 12 residues. From germline, CDR1 is MNHEY and CDR2 SVGAGI. This CDR3 reads CAISGTRVEQYF. In DNA form, the CDR3 reads TGTGCCATCAGTGGAACTCGAGTCGAGCAGTACTTC.

With respect to this clonotype: A read error may be the cause here, since a much bigger clone is one base away. The chain has TRBV27 and TRBJ1-2, with unresolved D. Germline CDR1 MNHEY, CDR2 SMNVEV (reference sequence). The CDR3 runs 11 residues. Between the trimmed V and J ends, which lost 5 bases and 9 bases, there was a span of 10 bases. The DNA of the CDR3 is TGTGCCAGCAGTAACGGGTATAGCTACACCTTC. It codes for CASSNGYSYTF.

This sequence joins TRBV6-1 and TRBJ2-7; D is unclear. Per germline, CDR1 MNHNS and CDR2 SASEGT. The V end was cut by 7 bases, the J end by 10 bases, with 17 bases between. The CDR3 covers 12 residues. In DNA form, the CDR3 reads TGTGCCAGCACCACCTCACTGTGGCCTCAGTACTTC. Residues: CASTTSLWPQYF.

This clonotype was seen more than once but under ten times. The V and J genes are TRBV4-3 and TRBJ2-7, with TRBD2 matching 9 bases. After removal of 3 bases from V and 3 bases from J, the junction contained 6 bases not matched to a gene. This CDR3 is 15 amino acids long. Germline CDR1 reads LGHNA; CDR2 reads YSLEER. For the CDR3, the DNA is TGCGCCAGCAGCCACAATATAGCGGGGGACTACGAGCAGTACTTC. Its translation is CASSHNIAGDYEQYF.

About this clonotype: A much bigger clone sits one base away, suggesting this may be a read error. J is TRBJ2-7 and V is TRBV20-1; D ambiguous. V was cut by 5 bases and J by 0 bases, with 11 bases left in between. Germline CDR1 and CDR2: DFQATT and SNEGSKA (reference sequence). This CDR3 is built from 13 residues. CDR3 loop: CSAPWANSYEQYF. In DNA form, the CDR3 reads TGCAGTGCTCCCTGGGCTAACTCCTACGAGCAGTACTTC.

The rearrangement joins TRBV20-1 to TRBJ1-5; 7 bases match TRBD1. Germline assignment: CDR1 DFQATT and CDR2 SNEGSKA (reference sequence). V dropped 0 bases and J dropped 5; count of bases not matched to a gene: 7. The CDR3 runs to 15 residues. The CDR3 sequence is CSARESTGRDQPQHF. CDR3 coding DNA: TGCAGTGCTAGAGAGTCGACAGGGAGGGATCAGCCCCAGCATTTT.

About this clonotype: Possible read error: a much larger clone is one base away. V and J are TRBV6-2 or TRBV6-3 and TRBJ1-5; 7 nucleotides align to TRBD1. The CDR3 runs to 18 residues. With V trimmed by 7 bases and J by 0 bases, 15 bases remained unmatched. Germline CDR1 and CDR2: MNHEY and SVGEGT. The chain's CDR3 is CASTPARDSAYSNQPQHF. CDR3 nucleotides: TGTGCCAGCACCCCAGCCCGGGACAGCGCTTATAGCAATCAGCCCCAGCATTTT.

J is TRBJ1-5 and V is TRBV15; D possibly corresponds to TRBD1 (5 bases). Germline-derived CDR1 and CDR2 are LNHNV and YYDKDF (reference sequence). V was cut by 4 bases and J by 9 bases, with 16 bases left in between. The CDR3 contains 14 residues. The CDR3 loop is CATSKTENYRPQHF. CDR3 nucleotides: TGTGCCACCAGCAAGACAGAGAATTATCGGCCCCAGCATTTT. The variable domain in full, with the rest retrieved from reference TRBV15 and TRBJ1-5, is DAMVIQNPRYQVTQFGKPVTLSCSQTLNHNVMYWYQQKSSQAPKLLFHYYDKDFNNEADTPDNFQSRRPNTSFCFLDIRSPGLGDTAMYLCATSKTENYRPQHFGDGTRLSIL.

In its sample, this clonotype was seen a few times. The chain employs TRBV7-9 and TRBJ2-7, with TRBD2 matching 9 bases. This CDR3 is built from 16 residues. V lost 3 bases, J lost 0 bases, and 6 bases stayed unmatched. CDR1 is SEHNR and CDR2 is FQNEAQ in the germline V gene (reference sequence). CDR3 loop: CASSFSGRSSSYEQYF. The CDR3 DNA follows: TGTGCCAGCAGCTTCAGCGGGAGGTCCAGCTCCTACGAGCAGTACTTC.

The V gene is TRBV27, the J gene TRBJ2-2, with 9 positions matching TRBD2. V shed 3 bases, J shed 4 bases, and the junction held 3 bases outside the gene matches. The CDR3 is made up of 15 amino acids. CDR1 is MNHEY and CDR2 is SMNVEV in the germline V gene (reference sequence). The CDR3 bases are TGTGCCAGCAGTTTTGCTAGCGGGGCCACCGGGGAGCTGTTTTTT. Translating gives CASSFASGATGELFF.

This clonotype appeared many times. The rearrangement joins TRBV6-1 to TRBJ1-2; weak D call: TRBD1 (5 bases). Germline V gene lookup returns CDR1 MNHNS and CDR2 SASEGT. Trimming removed 8 bases from V and 6 bases from J, with 13 bases in between. The CDR3 length is 12 residues. CDR3 protein: CASPDRGDGYTF. The CDR3 nucleotides are TGTGCCAGCCCCGATCGAGGGGATGGCTACACCTTC.

This clonotype has only a few counts. The chain carries TRBV6-1 and TRBJ2-7; 7 nucleotides agree with TRBD1. Trimming cost V 8 bases and J 5 bases; bases outside gene matches: 9. This CDR3 contains 13 residues. CDR1 and CDR2 (germline): MNHNS, SASEGT. For the CDR3, the DNA is TGTGCCAGCCGGGTCCACAGGGGTGACGAGCAGTACTTC. Protein: CASRVHRGDEQYF.

V is TRBV20-1 and J is TRBJ2-7, with TRBD2 matching 7 bases. This CDR3 contains 12 residues. Germline-derived CDR1 and CDR2 are DFQATT and SNEGSKA (reference sequence). V shed 5 bases and J 3 bases; nucleotides not matched to a gene: 4. Written as DNA, the CDR3 is TGCAGTGCTGCTAGCGGAGGCTACGAGCAGTACTTC. This encodes CSAASGGYEQYF.

CDR3 in DNA: TGCGCCAGCAGCTACAGGGTGGGTGAAAAACTGTTTTTT. Amino acid sequence: CASSYRVGEKLFF. This chain links TRBV4-3 with TRBJ1-4; TRBD1 is a possible D gene (6 bases). The V end lost 5 bases, the J end lost 7 bases, and 11 bases lay between the germline ends. Germline CDR1 and CDR2: LGHNA and YSLEER. The CDR3 runs to 13 residues.

Comments on this clonotype: Just one base apart from a much larger clone, this may be a read error. V and J are TRBV18 and TRBJ2-7, with 9 nucleotides matching TRBD2. The CDR3 runs 16 residues. Looked up from germline, CDR1 is KGHSH and CDR2 is LQKENI. The CDR3 DNA is TGTGCCAGCCCACCACCACTTCTAGCGGGGATCTACGAGCAGTACTTC. This encodes CASPPPLLAGIYEQYF. Variable domain in full (rest from reference TRBV18 and TRBJ2-7): NAGVMQNPRHLVRRRGQEARLRCSPMKGHSHVYWYRQLPEEGLKFMVYLQKENIIDESGMPKERFSAEFPKEGPSILRIQQVVRGDSAAYFCASPPPLLAGIYEQYFGPGTRLTVT.